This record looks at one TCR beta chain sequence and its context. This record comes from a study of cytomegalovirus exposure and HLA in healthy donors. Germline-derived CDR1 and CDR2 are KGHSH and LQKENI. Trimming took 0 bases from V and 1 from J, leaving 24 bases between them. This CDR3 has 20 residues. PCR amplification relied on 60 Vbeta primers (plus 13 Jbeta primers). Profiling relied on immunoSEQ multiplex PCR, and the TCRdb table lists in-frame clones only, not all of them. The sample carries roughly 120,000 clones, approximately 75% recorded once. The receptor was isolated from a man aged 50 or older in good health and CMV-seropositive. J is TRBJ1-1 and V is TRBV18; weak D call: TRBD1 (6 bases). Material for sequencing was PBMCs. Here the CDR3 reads CASSPPTFTLQGRWNTEAFF. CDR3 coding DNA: TGTGCCAGCTCACCACCAACCTTCACCCTACAGGGAAGGTGGAACACTGAAGCTTTCTTT.